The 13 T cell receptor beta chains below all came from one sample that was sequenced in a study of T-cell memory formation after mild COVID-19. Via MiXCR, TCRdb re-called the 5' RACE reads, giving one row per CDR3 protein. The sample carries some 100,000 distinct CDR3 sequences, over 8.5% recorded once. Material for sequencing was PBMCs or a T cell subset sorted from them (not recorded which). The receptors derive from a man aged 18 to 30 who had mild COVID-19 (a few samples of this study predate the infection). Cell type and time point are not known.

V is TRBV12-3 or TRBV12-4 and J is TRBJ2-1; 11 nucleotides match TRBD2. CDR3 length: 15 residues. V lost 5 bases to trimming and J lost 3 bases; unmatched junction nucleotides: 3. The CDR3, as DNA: TGTGCCAGCAGTAGGACTAGCGGGTTCTACAATGAGCAGTTCTTC. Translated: CASSRTSGFYNEQFF.

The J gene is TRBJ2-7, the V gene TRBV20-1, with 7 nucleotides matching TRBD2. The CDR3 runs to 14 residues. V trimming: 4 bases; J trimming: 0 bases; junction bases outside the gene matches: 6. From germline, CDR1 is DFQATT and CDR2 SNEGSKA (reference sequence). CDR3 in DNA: TGCAGTGCTAAGCGGGACGGGAGCTCCTACGAGCAGTACTTC. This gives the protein CSAKRDGSSYEQYF.

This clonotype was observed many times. Here the CDR3 reads CASSQEGLARETQYF. CDR3 nucleotide sequence: TGCGCCAGCAGCCAAGAGGGGCTAGCGAGAGAGACCCAGTACTTC. The J gene is TRBJ2-5, the V gene TRBV4-1, with D possibly matching TRBD2 (6 bases). This CDR3 comprises 15 residues. The V end lost 0 bases, the J end lost 4 bases, and 12 bases lay between the germline ends. Germline CDR1 reads MGHRA; CDR2 reads YSYEKL.

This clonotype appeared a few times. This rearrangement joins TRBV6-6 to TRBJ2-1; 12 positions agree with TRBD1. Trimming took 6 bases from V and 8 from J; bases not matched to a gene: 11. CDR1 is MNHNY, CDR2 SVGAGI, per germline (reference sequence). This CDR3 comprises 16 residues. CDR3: CASRDMGTGGFYEQFF. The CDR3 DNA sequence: TGTGCCAGCAGAGATATGGGGACAGGGGGCTTCTATGAGCAGTTCTTC.

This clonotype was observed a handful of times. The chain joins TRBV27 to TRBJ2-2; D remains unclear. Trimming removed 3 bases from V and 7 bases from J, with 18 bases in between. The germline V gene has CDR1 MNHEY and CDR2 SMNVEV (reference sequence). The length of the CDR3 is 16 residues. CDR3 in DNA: TGTGCCAGCAGTTTCCTTACACAAACCAGGCACGGGGAGCTGTTTTTT. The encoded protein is CASSFLTQTRHGELFF.

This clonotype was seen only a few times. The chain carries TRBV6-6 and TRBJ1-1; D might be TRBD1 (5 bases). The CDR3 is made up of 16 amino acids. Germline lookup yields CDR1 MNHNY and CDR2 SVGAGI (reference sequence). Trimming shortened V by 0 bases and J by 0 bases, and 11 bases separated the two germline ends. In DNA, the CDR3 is TGTGCCAGCAGTTACTCCCGGGAGGGGATGAACACTGAAGCTTTCTTT. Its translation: CASSYSREGMNTEAFF.

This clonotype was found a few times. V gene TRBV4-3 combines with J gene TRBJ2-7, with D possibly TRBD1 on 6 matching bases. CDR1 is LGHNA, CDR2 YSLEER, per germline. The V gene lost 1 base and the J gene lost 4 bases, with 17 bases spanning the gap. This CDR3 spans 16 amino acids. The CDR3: CASSQGDLQGPYEQYF. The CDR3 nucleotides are TGCGCCAGCAGCCAAGGGGATCTACAGGGTCCGTACGAGCAGTACTTC.

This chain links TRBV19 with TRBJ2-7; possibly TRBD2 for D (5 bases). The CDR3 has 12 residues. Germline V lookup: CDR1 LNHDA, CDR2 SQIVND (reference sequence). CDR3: CRSGRDSYEQYF. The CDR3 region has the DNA TGTCGGTCGGGGAGAGACTCCTACGAGCAGTACTTC.

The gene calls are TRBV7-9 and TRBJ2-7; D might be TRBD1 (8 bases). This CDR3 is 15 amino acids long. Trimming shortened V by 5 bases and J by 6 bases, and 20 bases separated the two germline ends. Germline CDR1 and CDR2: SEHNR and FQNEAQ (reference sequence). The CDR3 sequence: CASSTYTGGGSEQYF. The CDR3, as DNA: TGTGCCAGCAGCACTTACACAGGGGGGGGAAGCGAGCAGTACTTC.

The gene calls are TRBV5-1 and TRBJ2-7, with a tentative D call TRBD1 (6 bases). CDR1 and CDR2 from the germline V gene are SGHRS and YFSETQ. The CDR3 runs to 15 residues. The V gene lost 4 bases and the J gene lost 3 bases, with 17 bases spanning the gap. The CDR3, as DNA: TGCGCCAGCAGCCTCGCCGGGACACTCGGCTACGAGCAGTACTTC. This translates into CASSLAGTLGYEQYF.

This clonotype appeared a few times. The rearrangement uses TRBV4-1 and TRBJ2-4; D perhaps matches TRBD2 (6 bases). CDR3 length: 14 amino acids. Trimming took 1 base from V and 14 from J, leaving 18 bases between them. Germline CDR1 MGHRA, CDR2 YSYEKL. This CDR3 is CASSQVGSVGEEYF. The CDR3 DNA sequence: TGCGCCAGCAGCCAAGTGGGCAGTGTTGGGGAGGAGTACTTC.

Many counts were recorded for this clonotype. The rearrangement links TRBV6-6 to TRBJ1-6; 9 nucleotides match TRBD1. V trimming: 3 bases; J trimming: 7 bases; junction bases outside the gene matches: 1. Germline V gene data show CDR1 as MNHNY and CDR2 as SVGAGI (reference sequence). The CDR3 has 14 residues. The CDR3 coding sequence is TGTGCCAGCAGTTATGGACAGGGGAATTCACCCCTCCACTTT. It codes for CASSYGQGNSPLHF.

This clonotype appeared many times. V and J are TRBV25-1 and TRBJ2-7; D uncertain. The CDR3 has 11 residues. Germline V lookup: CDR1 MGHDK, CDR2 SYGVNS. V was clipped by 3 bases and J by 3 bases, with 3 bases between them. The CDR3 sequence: CASSDSYEQYF. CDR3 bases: TGTGCCAGCAGTGACAGCTACGAGCAGTACTTC.